The clone carrying this TCR beta chain was seen repeatedly, ten times or more. The antigen remains unidentified. This sample is part of a study of T cells in Graves' hyperthyroidism and ophthalmopathy. General observations from the study: Stable hyperthyroidism was told apart from ophthalmopathy by a model built on 13 V-J features. In validation, the model predicted ophthalmopathy. These predictions came a median roughly 7.1 months before onset.

RNA transcripts yielded amplified TCR beta CDR3 regions. An initial round of RT-PCR targeting the TCR CDR3 relied on the HTBI primer set. TCRdb recomputed calls from the multiplex PCR reads with MiXCR, one row per CDR3 protein. The top ten hold more than 65% of the sample, which has 110,000 to 150,000 distinct CDR3 sequences, around 21% seen once. Patients having uncontrolled infection, another autoimmune disease, pregnancy or lactation were not included. Sequencing was done on a sample of blood. The clonotype was recovered from a woman aged 45-65 years with Graves' hyperthyroidism that later progressed to Graves' ophthalmopathy.

The CDR3 region has the DNA TGTGCCAGCGTCCTGGCTCGGGGCATTGGGGCGAACACCGGGGAGCTGTTTTTT. Translating it yields CASVLARGIGANTGELFF. V is TRBV2 and J is TRBJ2-2, with D perhaps TRBD1 or TRBD2 (5 bases each). This CDR3 is 18 amino acids long. Trimming took 8 bases from V and 0 from J, leaving 22 bases between them. In germline, CDR1 is SNHLY, CDR2 FYNNEI.